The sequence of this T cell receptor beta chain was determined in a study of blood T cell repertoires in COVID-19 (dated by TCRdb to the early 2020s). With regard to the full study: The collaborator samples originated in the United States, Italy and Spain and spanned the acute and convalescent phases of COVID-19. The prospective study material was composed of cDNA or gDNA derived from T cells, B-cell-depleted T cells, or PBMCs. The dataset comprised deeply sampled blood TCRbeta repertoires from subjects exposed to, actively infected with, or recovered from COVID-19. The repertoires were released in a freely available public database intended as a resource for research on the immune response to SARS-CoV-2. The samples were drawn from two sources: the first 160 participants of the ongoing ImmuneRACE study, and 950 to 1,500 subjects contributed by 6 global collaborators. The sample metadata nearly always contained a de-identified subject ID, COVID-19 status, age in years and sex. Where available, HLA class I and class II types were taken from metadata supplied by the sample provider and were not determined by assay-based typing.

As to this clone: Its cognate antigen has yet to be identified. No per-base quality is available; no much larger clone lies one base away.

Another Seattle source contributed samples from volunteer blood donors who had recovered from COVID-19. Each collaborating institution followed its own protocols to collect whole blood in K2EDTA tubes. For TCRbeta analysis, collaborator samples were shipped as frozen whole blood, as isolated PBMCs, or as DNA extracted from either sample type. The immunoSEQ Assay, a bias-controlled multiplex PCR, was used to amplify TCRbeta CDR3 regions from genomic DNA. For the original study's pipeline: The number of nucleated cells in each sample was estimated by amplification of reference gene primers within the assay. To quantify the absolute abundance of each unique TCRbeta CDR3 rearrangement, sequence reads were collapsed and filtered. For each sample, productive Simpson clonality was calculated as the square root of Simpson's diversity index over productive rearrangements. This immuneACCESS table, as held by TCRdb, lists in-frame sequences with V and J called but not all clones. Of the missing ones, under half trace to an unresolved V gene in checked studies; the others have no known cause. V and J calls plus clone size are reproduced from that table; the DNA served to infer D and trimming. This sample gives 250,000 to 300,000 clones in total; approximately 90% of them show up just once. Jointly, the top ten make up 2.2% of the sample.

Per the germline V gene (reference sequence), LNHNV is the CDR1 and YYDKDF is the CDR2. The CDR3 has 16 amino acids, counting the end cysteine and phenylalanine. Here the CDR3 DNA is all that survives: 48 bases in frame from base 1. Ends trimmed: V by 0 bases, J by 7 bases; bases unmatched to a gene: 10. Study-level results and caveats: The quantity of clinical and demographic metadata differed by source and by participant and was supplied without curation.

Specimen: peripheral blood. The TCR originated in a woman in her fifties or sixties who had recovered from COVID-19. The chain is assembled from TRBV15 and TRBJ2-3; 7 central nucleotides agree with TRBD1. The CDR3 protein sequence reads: CATSRDKGTDPYTQYF. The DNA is TGTGCCACCAGCAGAGATAAGGGGACAGACCCTTATACGCAGTATTTT.